This T cell receptor (beta chain) was profiled in a study of blood T cell repertoires in COVID-19. Background on the study: COVID-19 samples, acute and convalescent, were from the United States, Italy and Spain. The analysed material was cDNA or gDNA that came from T cells, B-cell-depleted T cells, or PBMCs.

Produced via immunoSEQ multiplex PCR; TCRdb's table is partial and in-frame only. The data show roughly 250,000 clones, around 87% seen once. The length of the CDR3 is 13 residues. The germline gives CDR1 MGHRA, CDR2 YSYEKL. With 1 base removed from V and 4 bases from J, the gap between germline ends came to 7 bases. The chain links TRBV4-1 to TRBJ2-5, with D unclear. The sequencing sample was made of peripheral blood. This TCR was recovered from a woman aged 45-65 years with acute or convalescent COVID-19. CDR3 protein: CASSQVAGETQYF. CDR3 nucleotide sequence: TGCGCCAGCAGCCAAGTCGCAGGAGAGACCCAGTACTTC.